These 19 T cell receptor beta chains share one sample of origin, sequenced in a study of human T cells and chemical hapten exposure. TCRdb itself ran the RACE reads through MiXCR, one entry per CDR3 protein. The repertoire holds roughly 200,000 distinct CDR3 sequences, with around a quarter as singletons. Time point in this sample: patch test 3, about 24 weeks after DPC sensitization. Treatment specified: therapeutic diphenylcyclopropenone sensitization with weekly scalp DPC. Sequenced material: whole blood, taken in connection with sensitization to the hapten diphenylcyclopropenone (DPC). The receptors stem from a woman in her thirties or forties with alopecia areata. Some clones in this sample may be carry-over from other donors' samples.

V usage is TRBV10-3 and J usage is TRBJ2-5; unclear D gene. The germline V gene encodes CDR1 ENHRY and CDR2 SYGVKD. CDR3 size: 14 residues. V dropped 0 bases and J dropped 4 bases, with 9 bases sitting between them. The CDR3 here is CAISESKGTETQYF. CDR3 DNA sequence: TGTGCCATCAGTGAGTCGAAGGGTACAGAGACCCAGTACTTC.

The chain recombines TRBV5-6 with TRBJ2-5; D is undetermined. CDR1 and CDR2 (germline): SGHDT, YYEEEE. V lost 3 bases and J lost 5, with 11 bases in between. CDR3 length equals 13 residues. CDR3 residues: CASSSRRTETQYF. In DNA form, the CDR3 reads TGTGCCAGCAGCTCAAGGAGAACTGAGACCCAGTACTTC.

The rearrangement uses TRBV10-3 and TRBJ2-5; D call uncertain. The germline V gene has CDR1 ENHRY and CDR2 SYGVKD. Trimming cost V 10 bases and J 1 base, with 10 bases left between them. There are 12 residues in the CDR3. The DNA for the CDR3 is TGTGCCACCTCACAGTTCCAAGAGACCCAGTACTTC. Its protein product is CATSQFQETQYF.

The table lists this clonotype with a few counts. V and J are TRBV4-1 and TRBJ1-2; perhaps TRBD1 as D (5 bases). Per the germline V gene, CDR1 is MGHRA and CDR2 is YSYEKL. There are 13 residues in the CDR3. Trimming took 1 base from V and 2 from J, leaving 5 bases between them. CDR3 loop: CASSQGDNYGYTF. The CDR3 DNA reads as TGCGCCAGCAGCCAAGGGGACAACTATGGCTACACCTTC.

The rearrangement uses TRBV6-2 or TRBV6-3 and TRBJ2-7; 9 nucleotides line up with TRBD2. Losses at the gene ends were 6 bases for V and 3 bases for J; bases not matched to a gene: 6. The CDR3 contains 14 residues. Germline assignment: CDR1 MNHEY and CDR2 SVGEGT. This chain's CDR3 is CASRSSGRSYEQYF. The CDR3 region has the DNA TGTGCCAGCAGAAGTAGCGGGAGAAGCTACGAGCAGTACTTC.

This clonotype was seen more than once but under ten times. The J gene is TRBJ1-2, the V gene TRBV4-1; D uncertain. Germline CDR1 is MGHRA and CDR2 is YSYEKL. The CDR3 extends over 15 amino acids. The V gene lost 3 bases and the J gene lost 4 bases, with 15 bases spanning the gap. DNA of the CDR3: TGCGCCAGCAGCCACGCAGGAAATTCAGGCTATGGCTACACCTTC. Translating gives CASSHAGNSGYGYTF.

This clonotype was counted between two and nine times. This chain joins TRBV14 and TRBJ2-3; TRBD1 matches at 7 bases. The CDR3 is made up of 14 amino acids. The trim removed 1 base at V and 11 bases at J, leaving 9 bases unmatched. Germline CDR1 SGHDN, CDR2 FVKESK. The CDR3 sequence is CASSQGTQGPRQYF. CDR3 nucleotides: TGTGCCAGCAGCCAAGGAACACAGGGGCCAAGGCAGTATTTT.

This clonotype was seen more than once but under ten times. The V and J genes are TRBV4-2 and TRBJ2-7; D may be TRBD1 or TRBD2 (5 bases each). This CDR3 has 15 amino acids. CDR1 is LGHNA, CDR2 YNFKEQ, per germline. V dropped 0 bases and J dropped 4 bases, with 13 bases sitting between them. The CDR3 reads CASSQDLSRGYEQYF. The CDR3 bases are TGTGCCAGCAGCCAAGATCTGTCGAGGGGATACGAGCAGTACTTC.

The rearrangement links TRBV18 to TRBJ2-7; the D is unclear. CDR3 size: 12 residues. Trimming left V 2 bases short and J 6 bases short, with 8 bases between. Germline V CDR1 and CDR2: KGHSH, LQKENI. CDR3 bases: TGTGCCAGCTCACCATCGCGGCGCGAGCAGTACTTC. As protein: CASSPSRREQYF. Variable domain in full (rest from reference TRBV18 and TRBJ2-7): NAGVMQNPRHLVRRRGQEARLRCSPMKGHSHVYWYRQLPEEGLKFMVYLQKENIIDESGMPKERFSAEFPKEGPSILRIQQVVRGDSAAYFCASSPSRREQYFGPGTRLTVT.

The sample holds a few counts of this clonotype. The chain has TRBV5-1 and TRBJ2-5; D ambiguous. V gave up 0 bases and J gave up 5 bases, with 11 bases separating them. The germline CDR1 and CDR2 sequences are SGHRS and YFSETQ. The CDR3 contains 14 residues. Here the CDR3 reads CASSLATTRETQYF. The CDR3 DNA reads as TGCGCCAGCAGCTTGGCGACCACTCGTGAGACCCAGTACTTC.

The chain employs TRBV5-1 and TRBJ2-5, with a possible D match to TRBD1 (6 bases). The V end was cut by 0 bases, the J end by 5 bases, with 11 bases between. Germline V CDR1 and CDR2: SGHRS, YFSETQ. The CDR3 extends over 14 amino acids. The CDR3 protein is CASSLAGARETQYF. The CDR3 DNA is TGCGCCAGCAGCTTGGCAGGGGCCAGGGAGACCCAGTACTTC.

V and J are TRBV12-3 or TRBV12-4 and TRBJ1-2, with no clear D. This CDR3 has 12 residues. Trimming pared 4 bases from V and 5 bases from J, leaving 8 bases between. CDR3 loop: CASSSRGYGYTF. The CDR3 region has the DNA TGTGCCAGCAGTTCCCGGGGATATGGCTACACCTTC.

The rearrangement joins TRBV29-1 to TRBJ2-7; D possibly matches TRBD1 or TRBD2 (5 bases each). CDR3 length equals 15 residues. Germline V CDR1 and CDR2: SQVTM, ANQGSEA. V was trimmed by 6 bases and J by 1 base, leaving 19 bases between them. The CDR3 loop is CSVGTPGGRSYEQYF. The CDR3 DNA follows: TGCAGCGTCGGGACGCCGGGTGGTAGGTCCTACGAGCAGTACTTC.

This chain connects TRBV7-2 to TRBJ2-5; D perhaps matches TRBD1 (5 bases). The ends were cut back, 1 base at V and 2 bases at J, with 14 bases in the middle. Looked up from germline, CDR1 is SGHTA and CDR2 is FQGNSA. The CDR3 has 16 residues. The CDR3 bases are TGTGCCAGCAGCTTAGTTGGGGCAGGCTCGCAAGAGACCCAGTACTTC. Amino acid sequence: CASSLVGAGSQETQYF.

This clonotype was recorded a few times. The rearrangement uses TRBV18 and TRBJ1-1; maybe TRBD1 (5 bases). The germline gives CDR1 KGHSH, CDR2 LQKENI. Deletions cut 6 bases from V and 4 bases from J, with 18 bases between. The length of the CDR3 is 15 residues. In DNA form, the CDR3 reads TGTGCCAGCTCCCCCGGTGGGGGGTACGGCACTGAAGCTTTCTTT. Encoded protein: CASSPGGGYGTEAFF.

This clonotype was detected a few times. The chain recombines TRBV28 with TRBJ1-1, with D possibly TRBD1 on 6 matching bases. The CDR3 consists of 15 residues. The germline V and J ends were trimmed by 5 bases and 0 bases, with 13 bases remaining between them. Germline CDR1 reads MDHEN; CDR2 reads SYDVKM. This chain's CDR3 is CASSPTRGLNTEAFF. The DNA of the CDR3 is TGTGCCAGCAGTCCGACCAGGGGACTGAACACTGAAGCTTTCTTT.

The table lists this clonotype with many counts. This chain uses TRBV29-1 with TRBJ2-3, with D possibly TRBD2 on 5 matching bases. Germline loops: CDR1 SQVTM, CDR2 ANQGSEA. The CDR3 runs 12 residues. Deletions cut 7 bases from V and 2 bases from J, with 10 bases between. As DNA, the CDR3 is TGCAGCGCCACTCGGGACACAGATACGCAGTATTTT. Translated, it gives CSATRDTDTQYF.

This rearrangement joins TRBV12-3 or TRBV12-4 to TRBJ1-1; no clear D gene. This CDR3 comprises 12 residues. V was trimmed by 5 bases and J by 3 bases, leaving 7 bases between them. CDR3 region: CASSRPDTEAFF. The CDR3 nucleotides are TGTGCCAGCAGTCGCCCGGACACTGAAGCTTTCTTT.

This clonotype was detected a few times. The germline gene is not matched at one end of the junction; a read error may be the cause. The chain is built from TRBV27 and TRBJ2-1; 7 nucleotides agree with TRBD2. This CDR3 has 11 amino acids. CDR1 MNHEY and CDR2 SMNVEV come from the germline V gene (reference sequence). The DNA for the CDR3 is TGTGCCACCTGGGGGGGAGTATCCCAGATCTTC. This codes for CATWGGVSQIF.